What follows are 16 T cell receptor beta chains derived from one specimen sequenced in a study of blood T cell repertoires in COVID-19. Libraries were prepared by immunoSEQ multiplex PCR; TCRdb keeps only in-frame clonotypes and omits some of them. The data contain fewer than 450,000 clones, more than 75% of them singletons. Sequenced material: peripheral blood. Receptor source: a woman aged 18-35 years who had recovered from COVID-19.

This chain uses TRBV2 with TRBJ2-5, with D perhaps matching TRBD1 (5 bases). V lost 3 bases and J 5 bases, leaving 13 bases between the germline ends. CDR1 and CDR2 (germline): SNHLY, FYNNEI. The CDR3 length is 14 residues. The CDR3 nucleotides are TGTGCCAGCAGTGATGGCAGGGCGATGGAGACCCAGTACTTC. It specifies CASSDGRAMETQYF.

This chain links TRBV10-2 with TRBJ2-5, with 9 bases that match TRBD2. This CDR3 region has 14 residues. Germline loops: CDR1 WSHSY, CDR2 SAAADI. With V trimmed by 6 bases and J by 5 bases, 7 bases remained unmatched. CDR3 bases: TGCGCCAGCAGGGGTAGCGGGAGATGGGAGACCCAGTACTTC. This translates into CASRGSGRWETQYF.

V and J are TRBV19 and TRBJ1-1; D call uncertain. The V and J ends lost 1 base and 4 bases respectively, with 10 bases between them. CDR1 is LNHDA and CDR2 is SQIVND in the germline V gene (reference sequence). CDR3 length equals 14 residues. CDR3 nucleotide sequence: TGTGCCAGTAGTATAGTCGTGGAGGTCACTGAAGCTTTCTTT. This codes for CASSIVVEVTEAFF.

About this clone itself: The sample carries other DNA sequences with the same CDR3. The CDR3 sequence: CASSEGTGGSYEQYV. Written as DNA, the CDR3 is TGTGCCAGCAGTGAAGGGACAGGGGGCTCCTACGAGCAGTACGTC. The chain uses TRBV6-1 and TRBJ2-7, with 10 bases aligning to TRBD1. The CDR3 extends over 15 amino acids. The germline V gene has CDR1 MNHNS and CDR2 SASEGT. J lost 0 bases, V lost 1 base, and 0 bases had no gene match.

The CDR3 region is CAGGGNYEQYV. The CDR3 coding sequence is TGTGCCGGGGGGGGAAATTACGAGCAGTACGTC. The chain recombines TRBV30 with TRBJ2-7; 7 bases are shared with TRBD2. Per the germline V gene, CDR1 is GTSNPN and CDR2 is SVGIG (reference sequence). Losses at the gene ends were 8 bases for V and 4 bases for J; bases not matched to a gene: 5. CDR3 length: 11 residues.

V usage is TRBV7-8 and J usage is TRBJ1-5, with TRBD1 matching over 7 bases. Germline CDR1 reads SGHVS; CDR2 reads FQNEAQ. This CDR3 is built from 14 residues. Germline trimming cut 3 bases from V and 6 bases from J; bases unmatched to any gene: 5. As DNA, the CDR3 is TGTGCCAGCAGCTTTGACAGGGCGGGTCAGCCCCAGCATTTT. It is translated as CASSFDRAGQPQHF. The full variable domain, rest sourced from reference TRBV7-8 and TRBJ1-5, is GAGVSQSPRYKVAKRGQDVALRCDPISGHVSLFWYQQALGQGPEFLTYFQNEAQLDKSGLPSDRFFAERPEGSVSTLKIQRTQQEDSAVYLCASSFDRAGQPQHFGDGTRLSIL.

The CDR3 region is CAWRAPGTGMNTEAFF. Written as DNA, the CDR3 is TGTGCCTGGAGGGCCCCCGGGACAGGGATGAACACTGAAGCTTTCTTT. V gene TRBV30 combines with J gene TRBJ1-1; 9 nucleotides line up with TRBD1. This CDR3 is 16 amino acids long. Per the germline V gene, CDR1 is GTSNPN and CDR2 is SVGIG (reference sequence). The V segment lost 3 bases and the J segment 0 bases; nucleotides outside the gene matches: 8.

DNA for the CDR3: TGTGCCAGCAGCCAAACTATCCCCAGGGCGGCCTATAATTCACCCCTCCACTTT. Encoded protein: CASSQTIPRAAYNSPLHF. The gene calls are TRBV3-1 (or the pseudogene TRBV3-2) and TRBJ1-6; D is possibly TRBD1 (5 bases). Deletions cut 2 bases from V and 2 bases from J, with 16 bases between. Germline loops: CDR1 LGHDT, CDR2 YNNKEL (reference sequence). The CDR3 has 18 residues.

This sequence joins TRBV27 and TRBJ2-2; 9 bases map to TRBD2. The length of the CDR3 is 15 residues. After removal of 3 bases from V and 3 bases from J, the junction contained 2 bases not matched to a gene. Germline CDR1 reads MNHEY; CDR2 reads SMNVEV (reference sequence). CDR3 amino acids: CASSFLAGDTGELFF. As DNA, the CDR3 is TGTGCCAGCAGTTTCTTAGCGGGGGACACCGGGGAGCTGTTTTTT.

The CDR3 DNA reads TGTGCCAGCTCCGGACTACCCACAGATACGCAGTATTTT. Its translation is CASSGLPTDTQYF. This rearrangement joins TRBV19 to TRBJ2-3; TRBD2 is a possible D gene (6 bases). This CDR3 contains 13 residues. The germline gives CDR1 LNHDA, CDR2 SQIVND (reference sequence). V was cut by 9 bases and J by 2 bases, with 12 bases left in between. Variable domain in full (rest from reference TRBV19 and TRBJ2-3): DGGITQSPKYLFRKEGQNVTLSCEQNLNHDAMYWYRQDPGQGLRLIYYSQIVNDFQKGDIAEGYSVSREKKESFPLTVTSAQKNPTAFYLCASSGLPTDTQYFGPGTRLTVL.

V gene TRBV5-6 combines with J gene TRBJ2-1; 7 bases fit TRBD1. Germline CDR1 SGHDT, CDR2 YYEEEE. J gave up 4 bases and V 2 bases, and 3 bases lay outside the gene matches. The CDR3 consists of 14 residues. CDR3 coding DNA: TGTGCCAGCAGCTTCCAGGGGGTTTACAATGAGCAGTTCTTC. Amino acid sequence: CASSFQGVYNEQFF.

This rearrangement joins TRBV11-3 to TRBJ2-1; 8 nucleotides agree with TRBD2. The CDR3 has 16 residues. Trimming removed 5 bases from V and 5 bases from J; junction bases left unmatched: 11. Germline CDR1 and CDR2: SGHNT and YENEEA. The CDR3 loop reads CASSPGGLLENNEQFF. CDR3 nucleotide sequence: TGTGCCAGCAGCCCGGGAGGGCTCCTGGAGAACAATGAGCAGTTCTTC.

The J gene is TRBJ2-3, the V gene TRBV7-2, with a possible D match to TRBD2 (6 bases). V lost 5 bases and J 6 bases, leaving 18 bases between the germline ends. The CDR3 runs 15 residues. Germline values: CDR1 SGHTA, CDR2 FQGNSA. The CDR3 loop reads CASSPLGGESDTQYF. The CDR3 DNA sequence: TGTGCCAGCAGCCCCCTGGGCGGGGAGTCCGATACGCAGTATTTT.

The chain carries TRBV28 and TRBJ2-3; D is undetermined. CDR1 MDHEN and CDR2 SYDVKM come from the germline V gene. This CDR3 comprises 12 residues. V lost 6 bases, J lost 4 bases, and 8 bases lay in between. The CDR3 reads CASSKTADTQYF. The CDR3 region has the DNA TGTGCCAGCAGCAAGACTGCAGATACGCAGTATTTT.

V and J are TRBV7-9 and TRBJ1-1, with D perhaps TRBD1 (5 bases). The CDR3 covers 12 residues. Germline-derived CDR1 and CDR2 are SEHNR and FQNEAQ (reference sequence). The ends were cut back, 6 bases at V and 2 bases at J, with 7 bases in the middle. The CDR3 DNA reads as TGTGCCAGCAGACAGGAAAACACTGAAGCTTTCTTT. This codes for CASRQENTEAFF.

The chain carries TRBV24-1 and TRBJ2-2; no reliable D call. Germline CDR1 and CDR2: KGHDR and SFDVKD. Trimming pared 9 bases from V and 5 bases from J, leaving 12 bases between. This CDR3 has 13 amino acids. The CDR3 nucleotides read TGTGCCACCGTCCGCAGATCAACCGGGGAGCTGTTTTTT. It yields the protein CATVRRSTGELFF.